The present entry profiles one TCR beta chain with its context. Its cognate antigen is unknown. With 60 Vbeta and 13 Jbeta primers, the PCR was carried out. Libraries were prepared by immunoSEQ multiplex PCR; TCRdb keeps only in-frame clonotypes and omits some of them. The sample records approximately 67,000 clones, 55% to 80% being singletons. These data come from a study of cytomegalovirus exposure and HLA in healthy donors. Study conclusions and caveats: V segments that were indistinguishable, TRBV6-2 and TRBV6-3 among them, were omitted from analysis. When a later analysis compared HLA-associated TCR beta chains with equally common others, the HLA-associated chains turned out to be more clonally expanded and to have lower generation probabilities. Most TCR sequences showed up rarely, but some public TCRs showed up in many donors.

The V segment lost 2 bases and the J segment 6 bases; nucleotides outside the gene matches: 9. The CDR3 consists of 14 residues. Germline values: CDR1 GTSNPN, CDR2 SVGIG (reference sequence). V is TRBV30 and J is TRBJ1-1; 7 bases line up with TRBD1. The receptor was isolated from a woman aged 25-40 years in good health and CMV-seronegative. The sample comprised PBMCs. CDR3 DNA: TGTGCCTGGAGTAGGGGGCAGGGGAGCGCTGAAGCTTTCTTT. The encoded protein is CAWSRGQGSAEAFF.